This T cell receptor beta chain was found in a study of T cells in Graves' hyperthyroidism and ophthalmopathy. This CDR3 spans 20 amino acids. Trimming at V came to 2 bases and at J to 4 bases, leaving 25 bases not matched to a gene. Germline assignment: CDR1 GTSNPN and CDR2 SVGIG (reference sequence). It was RNA transcripts that yielded the amplified TCR beta CDR3 regions. First-round RT-PCR of the TCR CDR3 relied on the HTBI primer set. TCRdb redid the calling of the multiplex PCR reads with MiXCR, one entry per CDR3 protein. Found here are under 350,000 distinct CDR3 sequences, around 20% of them singletons; the top ten hold 50% to 65%. This clonotype was recorded a few times.

The chain joins TRBV30 to TRBJ2-7, with 8 bases identical to TRBD2. The origin of this receptor is a woman aged 45-59 years with Graves' hyperthyroidism. The sample was blood. CDR3: CAWSSTLGGRRGGQKYEQYF. As DNA, the CDR3 is TGTGCCTGGAGTTCAACTCTGGGGGGCCGGCGCGGGGGGCAGAAATACGAGCAGTACTTC.